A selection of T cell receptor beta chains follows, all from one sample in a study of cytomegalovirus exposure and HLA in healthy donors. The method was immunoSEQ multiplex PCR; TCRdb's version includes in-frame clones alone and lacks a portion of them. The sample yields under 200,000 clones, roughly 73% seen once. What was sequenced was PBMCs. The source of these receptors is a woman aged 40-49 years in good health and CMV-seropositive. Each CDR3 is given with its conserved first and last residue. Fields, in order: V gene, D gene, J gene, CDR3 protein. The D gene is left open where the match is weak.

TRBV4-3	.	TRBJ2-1	CASSLTGQSYNEQFF
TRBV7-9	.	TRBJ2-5	CASSLNKGQTQYF
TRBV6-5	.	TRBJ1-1	CAISGAEHTEAFF
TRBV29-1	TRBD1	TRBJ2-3	CSVNPTGATHHTQYF
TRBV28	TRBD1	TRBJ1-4	CASSRQGTNEKLFF
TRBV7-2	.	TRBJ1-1	CASSFRSQGQGNTEAFF
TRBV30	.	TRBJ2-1	CARTLGSYNEQFF
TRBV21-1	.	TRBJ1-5	CASSKAGADQPQHF
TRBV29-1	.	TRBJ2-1	CSGGGREFRNEQFF
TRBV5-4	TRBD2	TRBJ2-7	CASSPQTSGRRISEQYF
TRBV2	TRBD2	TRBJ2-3	CASSVVGGHTDTQYF
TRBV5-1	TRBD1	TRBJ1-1	CASSYGQGGSEAFF
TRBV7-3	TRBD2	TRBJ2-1	CASSLKRGANEQFF
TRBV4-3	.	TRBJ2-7	CASRCHPGHSLGQYF
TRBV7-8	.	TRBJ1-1	CASSFSVMNTEAFF
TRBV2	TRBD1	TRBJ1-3	CASSDGQGAGNTIYF
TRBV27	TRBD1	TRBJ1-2	CASSLKQGAGYGYTF
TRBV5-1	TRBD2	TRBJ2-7	CASSGGEGIDEQYF
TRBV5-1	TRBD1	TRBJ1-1	CASSLGTGGTEAFF
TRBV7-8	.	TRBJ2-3	CASSTQYTDTQYF
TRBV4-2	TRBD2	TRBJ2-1	CASSQRRTSGNEQFF
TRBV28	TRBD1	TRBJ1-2	CASSLGTGNYGYTF
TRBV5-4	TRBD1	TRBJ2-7	CASSKRDRSSYEQYF
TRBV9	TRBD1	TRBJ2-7	CASSPRQGYEQYF
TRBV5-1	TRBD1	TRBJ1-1	CASSLDRGMNTEAFF
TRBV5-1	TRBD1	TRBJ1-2	CASSPEGTGVVRYTF
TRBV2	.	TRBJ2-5	CASSSERGSETQYF
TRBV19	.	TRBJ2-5	CATETGGQETQYF
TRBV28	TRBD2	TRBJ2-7	CASSSAGGGSYEQYF
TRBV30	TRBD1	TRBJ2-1	CASPLVDRGSYNEQFF
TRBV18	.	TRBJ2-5	CASSPNREETQYF
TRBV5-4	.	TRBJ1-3	CASSYYDRGNTIYF
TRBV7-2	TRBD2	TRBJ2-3	CASSSVLAASTDTQYF
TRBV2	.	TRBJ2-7	CASRRGSYEQYF
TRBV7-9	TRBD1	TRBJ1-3	CASSSDRVGNTIYF
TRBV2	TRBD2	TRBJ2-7	CAGSGIGLADYEQYF
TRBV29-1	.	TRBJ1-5	CSVGGPEPQHF
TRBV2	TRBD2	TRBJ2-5	CASSPLALQETQYF
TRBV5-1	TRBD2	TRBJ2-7	CASSLGTSGIYEQYF
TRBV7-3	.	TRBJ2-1	CASSLTRDTNNEQFF
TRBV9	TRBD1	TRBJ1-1	CASSEGLGTGRTEAFF
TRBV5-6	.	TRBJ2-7	CASSLAGSYEQYF
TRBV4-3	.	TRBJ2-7	CASSQVPTGSHEQYF
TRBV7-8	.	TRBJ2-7	CASSSPFFGRFEQYF
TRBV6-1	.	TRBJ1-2	CASSERGLGYGYTF
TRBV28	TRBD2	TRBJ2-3	CASSSSGTQYF
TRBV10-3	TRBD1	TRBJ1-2	CAILYTGAFGYGYTF
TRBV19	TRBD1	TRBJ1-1	CASSIEVQGVNTEAFF
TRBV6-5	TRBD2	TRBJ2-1	CASSSAGGSTYNEQFF
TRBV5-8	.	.	CASNEQYF
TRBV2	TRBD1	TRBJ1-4	CASSDTGGGEKLFF
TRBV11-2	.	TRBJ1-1	CASSPWGGSSEAFF
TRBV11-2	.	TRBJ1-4	CASSHRVAEKLFF
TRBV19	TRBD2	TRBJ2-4	CASRRTGRGDIQYF